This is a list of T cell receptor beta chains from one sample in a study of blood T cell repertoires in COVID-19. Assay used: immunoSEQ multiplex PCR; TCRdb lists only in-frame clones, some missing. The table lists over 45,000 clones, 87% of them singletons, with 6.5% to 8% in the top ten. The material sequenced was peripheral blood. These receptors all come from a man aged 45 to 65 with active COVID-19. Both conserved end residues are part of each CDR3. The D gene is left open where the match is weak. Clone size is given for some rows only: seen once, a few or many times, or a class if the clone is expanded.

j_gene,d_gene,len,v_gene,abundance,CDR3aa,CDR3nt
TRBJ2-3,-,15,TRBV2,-,CASSGGGQNTDTQYF,TGTGCCAGCAGTGGAGGTGGCCAAAACACAGATACGCAGTATTTT
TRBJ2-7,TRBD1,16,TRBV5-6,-,CASSGKGTGHSYEQYF,TGTGCCAGCAGCGGCAAAGGGACAGGGCATTCCTACGAGCAGTACTTC
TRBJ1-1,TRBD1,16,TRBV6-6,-,CASRPGQGAWHTEAFF,TGTGCCAGCAGGCCGGGACAGGGAGCGTGGCACACTGAAGCTTTCTTT
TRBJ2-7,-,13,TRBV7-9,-,CASSPTEGLVQYF,TGTGCCAGCAGCCCCACGGAGGGGCTAGTGCAGTACTTC
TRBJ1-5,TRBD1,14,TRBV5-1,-,CASSEDRGGQPQHF,TGCGCCAGCAGCGAAGACAGGGGTGGTCAGCCCCAGCATTTT
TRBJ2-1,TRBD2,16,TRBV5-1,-,CASSFISGSSYNEQFF,TGCGCCAGCAGCTTTATTAGCGGGAGCTCCTACAATGAGCAGTTCTTC
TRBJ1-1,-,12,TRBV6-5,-,CASRDRGTEAFF,TGTGCCAGCAGGGACCGGGGAACTGAAGCTTTCTTT
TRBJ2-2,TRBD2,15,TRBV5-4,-,CASSFGGGNVGELFF,TGTGCCAGCAGCTTTGGCGGGGGGAATGTCGGGGAGCTGTTTTTT
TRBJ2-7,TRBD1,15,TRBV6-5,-,CASSPAGTGNYEQYF,TGTGCCAGCAGCCCAGCCGGGACAGGGAACTACGAGCAGTACTTC
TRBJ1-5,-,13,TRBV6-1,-,CASSEWEDQPQHF,TGTGCCAGCAGTGAATGGGAGGACCAGCCCCAGCATTTT
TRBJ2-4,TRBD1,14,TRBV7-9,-,CASSLNRGGNIQYF,TGTGCCAGCAGCCTGAACAGGGGCGGAAACATTCAGTACTTC
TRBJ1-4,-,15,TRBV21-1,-,CASSKVATSNEKLFF,TGTGCCAGCAGCAAAGTGGCGACTTCGAATGAAAAACTGTTTTTT
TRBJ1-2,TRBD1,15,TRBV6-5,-,CASSLTTGAVGGYTF,TGTGCCAGCAGTTTGACGACAGGGGCTGTAGGTGGCTACACCTTC
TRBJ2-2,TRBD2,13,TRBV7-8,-,CASRLTSAGELFF,TGTGCCAGCAGACTTACTAGCGCTGGGGAGCTGTTTTTT
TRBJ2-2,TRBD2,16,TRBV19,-,CASRNRLAGEGGELFF,TGTGCCAGTAGGAACAGACTAGCGGGAGAGGGGGGGGAGCTGTTTTTT
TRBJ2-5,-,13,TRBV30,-,CAWSVLLAETQYF,TGTGCCTGGAGTGTTCTACTCGCTGAGACCCAGTACTTC
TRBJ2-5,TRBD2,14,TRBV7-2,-,CASSQRREQETQYF,TGTGCCAGCAGCCAACGGCGGGAGCAAGAGACCCAGTACTTC
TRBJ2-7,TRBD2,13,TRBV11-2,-,CASSFGTTLEQYF,TGTGCCAGCAGCTTCGGGACTACTCTCGAGCAGTACTTC
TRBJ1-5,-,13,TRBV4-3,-,CASSPRRGQPQHF,TGCGCCAGCAGCCCGCGCCGAGGGCAGCCCCAGCATTTT
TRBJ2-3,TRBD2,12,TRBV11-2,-,CASSLEGLASYF,TGTGCCAGCAGCTTAGAGGGACTAGCGTCGTATTTT
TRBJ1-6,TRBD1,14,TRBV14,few,CASSLGQDYSPLHF,TGTGCCAGCAGCCTAGGACAGGACTATTCACCCCTCCACTTT
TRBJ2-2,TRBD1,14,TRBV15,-,CATRRDRATGELFF,TGTGCCACCCGCCGGGACAGGGCGACCGGGGAGCTGTTTTTT
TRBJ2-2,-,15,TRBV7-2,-,CASSSVQGYAGELFF,TGTGCCAGCAGCTCAGTACAGGGCTACGCCGGGGAGCTGTTTTTT
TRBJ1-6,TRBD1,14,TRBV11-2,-,CASSPGTGGLLLHF,TGTGCCAGCAGCCCGGGGACAGGGGGCCTACTCCTCCACTTT
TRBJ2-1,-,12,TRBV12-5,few,CASGLVRDEQFF,TGTGCTAGTGGTTTGGTACGGGATGAGCAGTTCTTC
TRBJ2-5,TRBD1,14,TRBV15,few,CATSRTTGGETQYF,TGTGCCACCAGCAGAACTACAGGGGGCGAGACCCAGTACTTC
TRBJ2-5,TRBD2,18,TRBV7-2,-,CASSLGLAGAVGLQTQYF,TGTGCCAGCAGCCTGGGACTAGCGGGGGCAGTGGGGCTACAGACCCAGTACTTC
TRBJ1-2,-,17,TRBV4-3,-,CASSQDREGDLTYGYTF,TGCGCCAGCAGCCAAGATCGGGAGGGGGACCTAACTTATGGCTACACCTTC
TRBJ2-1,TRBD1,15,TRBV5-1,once,CASSPGTGSYNEQFF,TGCGCCAGCAGCCCCGGGACAGGCTCCTACAATGAGCAGTTCTTC
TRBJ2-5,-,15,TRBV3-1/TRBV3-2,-,CASSPNYPTVETQYF,TGTGCCAGCAGCCCTAATTACCCTACCGTGGAGACCCAGTACTTC
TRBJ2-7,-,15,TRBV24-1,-,CATSVSRPTFYEQYF,TGTGCCACCAGTGTATCCCGTCCTACGTTTTACGAGCAGTACTTC
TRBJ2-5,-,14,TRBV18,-,CASSPPTRSETQYF,TGTGCCAGCTCACCCCCAACTAGGAGTGAGACCCAGTACTTC
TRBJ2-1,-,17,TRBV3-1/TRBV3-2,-,CASSQQVRHTNYNEQFF,TGTGCCAGCAGCCAACAAGTTCGGCACACTAACTACAATGAGCAGTTCTTC
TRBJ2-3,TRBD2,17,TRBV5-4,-,CASRHKKLAGGTDTQYF,TGTGCCAGCAGACATAAAAAACTAGCGGGAGGCACAGATACGCAGTATTTT
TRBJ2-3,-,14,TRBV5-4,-,CASSLESYITTQYF,TGTGCCAGCAGCTTGGAGAGCTATATAACGACGCAGTATTTT
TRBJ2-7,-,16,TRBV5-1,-,CASSLVYGGGAYEQYF,TGCGCCAGCAGCTTGGTTTACGGCGGCGGGGCCTACGAGCAGTACTTC
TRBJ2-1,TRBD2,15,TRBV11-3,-,CASSLVPGLAHEQFF,TGTGCCAGCAGCTTAGTCCCGGGACTAGCCCATGAGCAGTTCTTC
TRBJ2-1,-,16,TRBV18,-,CASSPLVNPPRNEQFF,TGTGCCAGCTCACCATTAGTTAACCCGCCGCGGAATGAGCAGTTCTTC
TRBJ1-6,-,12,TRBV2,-,CVTRTDYSPLHF,TGTGTCACCAGGACAGATTATTCACCCCTCCACTTT
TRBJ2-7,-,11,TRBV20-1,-,CSATKAPEQYF,TGCAGTGCTACCAAAGCGCCCGAGCAGTACTTC
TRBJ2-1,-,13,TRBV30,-,CAWSLAVYNEQFF,TGTGCCTGGTCGCTGGCTGTCTACAATGAGCAGTTCTTC
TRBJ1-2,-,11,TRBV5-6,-,CASSSFDIYTF,TGTGCCAGCAGCTCATTCGACATCTACACCTTC
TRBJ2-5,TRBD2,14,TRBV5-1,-,CASSRWTSEETQYF,TGCGCCAGCAGCCGTTGGACTAGCGAAGAGACCCAGTACTTC
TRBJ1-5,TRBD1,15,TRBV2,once,CASSQGGQVSIIQHF,TGTGCCAGCAGTCAAGGGGGACAGGTCTCGATCATACAACATTTT
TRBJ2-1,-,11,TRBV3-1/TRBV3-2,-,CASSSINEQFF,TGTGCCAGCAGCTCAATCAATGAGCAGTTCTTC
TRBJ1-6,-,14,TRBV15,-,CATSRDRVWSPLHF,TGTGCCACCAGCAGAGACAGGGTATGGTCACCCCTCCACTTT